These 8 T cell receptor beta chains were all obtained from the same sample, sequenced in a study of vaccination and CD4 T cells after COVID-19. As for treatment: roughly 11-day PBMC culture with coronavirus spike peptide pools or control peptides (ViraFEST assay). The Oncomine TCR Beta short-read assay sequenced DNA from cultured CD4+ T cells. TCRdb analysed the PCR reads with MiXCR anew, one entry per CDR3 protein. The data contain some 16,000 distinct CDR3 sequences, 57% of them singletons. These receptors have no known antigen. The source material was CD4+ T cells from blood, cultured in vitro. These receptors were obtained from a human donor who had recovered from COVID-19.

This chain uses TRBV19 with TRBJ1-5; 7 bases are shared with TRBD1. The CDR3 is 17 residues long. CDR1 is LNHDA and CDR2 is SQIVND in the germline V gene (reference sequence). With V trimmed by 3 bases and J by 5 bases, 13 bases remained unmatched. The CDR3 sequence: CASSIRTLGTADQPQHF. CDR3 bases: TGTGCCAGTAGTATTAGAACTTTGGGGACAGCCGATCAGCCCCAGCATTTT.

The rearrangement links TRBV12-5 to TRBJ2-5; weak D call: TRBD2 (6 bases). From germline, CDR1 is LGHNT and CDR2 FRNRAP. This CDR3 spans 14 amino acids. The ends were cut back, 2 bases at V and 3 bases at J, with 10 bases in the middle. Written as DNA, the CDR3 is TGTGCTAGTGGTTTGCTCCCGGGGGAAGAGACCCAGTACTTC. Residues: CASGLLPGEETQYF.

This clonotype was seen a single time. V usage is TRBV27 and J usage is TRBJ2-6; D not certain. The CDR3 spans 16 residues. CDR1 is MNHEY, CDR2 SMNVEV, per germline (reference sequence). V lost 4 bases, J lost 0 bases, and 10 bases lay in between. The CDR3 DNA is TGTGCCAGCAGTTCGCGCCGGTACTCTGGGGCCAACGTCCTGACTTTC. Amino acid sequence: CASSSRRYSGANVLTF.

The chain links TRBV9 to TRBJ2-7; 7 nucleotides agree with TRBD2. The CDR3 sequence is 15 residues long. The V and J ends lost 0 bases and 3 bases, in that order; junction bases with no gene match: 6. Looked up from germline, CDR1 is SGDLS and CDR2 is YYNGEE. The CDR3 reads CASSVGGEGGYEQYF. The CDR3 DNA is TGTGCCAGCAGCGTAGGTGGGGAGGGCGGCTACGAGCAGTACTTC.

The chain uses TRBV29-1 and TRBJ1-2; D call uncertain. The CDR3 totals 16 residues. In germline, CDR1 is SQVTM, CDR2 ANQGSEA. Trimming removed 6 bases from V and 2 bases from J, with 22 bases in between. CDR3 sequence (DNA): TGCAGCGTCTCGTATCGGACGGGCACCTTCAACTATGGCTACACCTTC. Protein product: CSVSYRTGTFNYGYTF. The variable domain in full, with the rest retrieved from reference TRBV29-1 and TRBJ1-2, is SAVISQKPSRDICQRGTSLTIQCQVDSQVTMMFWYRQQPGQSLTLIATANQGSEATYESGFVIDKFPISRPNLTFSTLTVSNMSPEDSSIYLCSVSYRTGTFNYGYTFGSGTRLTVV.

The chain employs TRBV11-2 and TRBJ1-5; TRBD1 might be the D (5 bases). The CDR3 consists of 15 residues. The ends were cut back, 1 base at V and 3 bases at J, with 10 bases in the middle. Germline V gene data show CDR1 as SGHAT and CDR2 as FQNNGV. CDR3 nucleotide sequence: TGTGCCAGCAGCTTAGGGGGCAGGTTCAATCAGCCCCAGCATTTT. Amino acid sequence: CASSLGGRFNQPQHF.

The chain joins TRBV20-1 to TRBJ2-7, with D possibly being TRBD1 (5 bases). Germline V lookup: CDR1 DFQATT, CDR2 SNEGSKA (reference sequence). This CDR3 comprises 11 residues. Trimming took 7 bases from V and 2 from J, leaving 9 bases between them. The CDR3 spells CSVTGTYEQYF. The CDR3 DNA is TGCAGTGTTACAGGTACCTACGAGCAGTACTTC.

This clonotype was counted only a few times. The chain uses TRBV11-3 and TRBJ2-3, with D tentatively TRBD1 or TRBD2 (5 bases each). CDR3 length equals 15 residues. The V gene's germline CDR1 is SGHNT and CDR2 YENEEA. V lost 4 bases, J lost 2 bases, and 13 bases lay in between. The CDR3 coding sequence is TGTGCCAGCAGCTCGGGACGCACCGACACAGATACGCAGTATTTT. Translating gives CASSSGRTDTDTQYF.